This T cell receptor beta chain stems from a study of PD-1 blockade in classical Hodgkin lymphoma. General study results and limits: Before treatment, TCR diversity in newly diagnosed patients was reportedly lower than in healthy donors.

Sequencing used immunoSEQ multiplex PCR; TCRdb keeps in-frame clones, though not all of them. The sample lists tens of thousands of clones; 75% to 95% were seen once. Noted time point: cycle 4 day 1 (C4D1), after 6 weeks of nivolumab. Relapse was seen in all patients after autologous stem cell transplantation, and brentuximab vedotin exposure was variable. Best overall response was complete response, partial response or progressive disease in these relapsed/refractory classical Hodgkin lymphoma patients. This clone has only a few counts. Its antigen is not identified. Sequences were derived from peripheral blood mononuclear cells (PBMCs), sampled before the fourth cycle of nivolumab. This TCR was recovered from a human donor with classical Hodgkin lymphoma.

The CDR3, as DNA: TGTGCCTGGAGTACCCTGGGAGGGTCGAGCACAGATACGCAGTATTTT. Its translation is CAWSTLGGSSTDTQYF. The genes are TRBV30 and TRBJ2-3, with 7 bases fitting TRBD2. The CDR3 runs to 16 residues. J was trimmed by 0 bases and V by 2 bases; bases with no gene match: 8. Germline CDR1 GTSNPN, CDR2 SVGIG (reference sequence). Combining the CDR3 with reference TRBV30 and TRBJ2-3 gives the whole variable domain SQTIHQWPATLVQPVGSPLSLECTVEGTSNPNLYWYRQAAGRGLQLLFYSVGIGQISSEVPQNLSASRPQDRQFILSSKKLLLSDSGFYLCAWSTLGGSSTDTQYFGPGTRLTVL.